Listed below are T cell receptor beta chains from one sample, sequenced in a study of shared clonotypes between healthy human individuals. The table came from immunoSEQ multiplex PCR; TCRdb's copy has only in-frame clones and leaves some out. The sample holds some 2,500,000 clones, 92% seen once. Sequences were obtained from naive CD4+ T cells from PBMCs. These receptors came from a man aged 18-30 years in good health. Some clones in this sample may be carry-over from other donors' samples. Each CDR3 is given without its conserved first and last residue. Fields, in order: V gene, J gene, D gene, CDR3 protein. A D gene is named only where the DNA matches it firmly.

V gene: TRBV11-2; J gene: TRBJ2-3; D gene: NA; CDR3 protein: ASSFRDTQY
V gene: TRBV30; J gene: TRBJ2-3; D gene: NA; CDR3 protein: AWRRWGSSGADTQY
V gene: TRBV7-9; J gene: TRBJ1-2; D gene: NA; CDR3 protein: ASGGTLANYGYT
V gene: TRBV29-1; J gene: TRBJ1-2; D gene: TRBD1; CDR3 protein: SVGGQGSGYT
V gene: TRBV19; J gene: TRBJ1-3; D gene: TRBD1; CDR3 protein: ASRDRGLISGNTIY
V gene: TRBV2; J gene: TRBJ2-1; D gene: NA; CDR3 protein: ASSPGLSNEQF
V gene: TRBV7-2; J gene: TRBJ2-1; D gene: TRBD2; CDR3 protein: ASSSLAGRYNEQF
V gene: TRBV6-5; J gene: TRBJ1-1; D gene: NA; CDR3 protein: ASSSRTTNTEAF
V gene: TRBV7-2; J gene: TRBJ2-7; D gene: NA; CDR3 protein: ASSGGGRAYEQY
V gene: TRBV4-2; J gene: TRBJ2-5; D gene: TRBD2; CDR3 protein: ASSQGGSSGRARETQY
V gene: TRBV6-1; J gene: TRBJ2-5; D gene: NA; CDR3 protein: ASGWGQVQETQY
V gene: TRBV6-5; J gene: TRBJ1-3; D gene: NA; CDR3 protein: ASTPGNPNTIY
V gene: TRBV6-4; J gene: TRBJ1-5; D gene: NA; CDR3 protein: ASSEGWGGNQPQH
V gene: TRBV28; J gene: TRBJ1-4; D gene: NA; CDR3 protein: ASSDQHGNEKLF
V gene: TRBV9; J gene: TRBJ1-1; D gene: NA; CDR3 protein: ASSAGGTEAF
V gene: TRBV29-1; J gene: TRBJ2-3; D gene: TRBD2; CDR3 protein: SVRTSGTSTDTQY
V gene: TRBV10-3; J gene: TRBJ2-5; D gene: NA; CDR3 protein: AISEGTPETQY
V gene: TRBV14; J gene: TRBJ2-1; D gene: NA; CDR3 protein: ASSLTTYNEQF
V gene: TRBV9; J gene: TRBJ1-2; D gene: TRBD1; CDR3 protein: ASSARTGENYGYT
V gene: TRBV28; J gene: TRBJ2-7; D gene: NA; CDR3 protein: ASNRNREGNGGYEQY